This T cell receptor beta chain came from a study of read filtering for tumor transcriptome and immune sequencing. Study summary: Among patients, some 17 were male and 14 female, aged 47 to 80 (mean around 61).

This clonotype was seen ten or more times. The antigen remains unidentified. General observations from the study: Approximately 82% of IR-seq clonotypes had one read, totaling about 3.5% of reads; RNA-seq: around 70% and 40%.

The germline V gene encodes CDR1 SGHTA and CDR2 FQGNSA. The CDR3 consists of 15 residues. V lost 7 bases, J lost 6 bases, and 11 bases stayed unmatched. This library used 300 to 450 ng RNA and molecular barcoded adaptors spanning alpha/delta and beta/gamma chains. A single record per CDR3 protein comes from TCRdb applying MiXCR to the reads. Among over 40,000 distinct CDR3 sequences, about 12% were seen once, and the ten largest hold approximately 15%. Material for sequencing was a population of CD138-negative cells sorted from bone marrow. This sequence joins TRBV7-2 and TRBJ1-5, with 8 positions matching TRBD1. This TCR was sampled from a donor at least 40 years old with multiple myeloma. The CDR3 loop is CASTKPGGTGQPQHF. DNA for the CDR3: TGTGCCAGCACCAAGCCAGGGGGCACGGGTCAGCCCCAGCATTTT.